The 2 T cell receptor beta chains below come from one sample, sequenced in a study of shared clonotypes between healthy human individuals. The table came from immunoSEQ multiplex PCR; TCRdb's copy has only in-frame clones and leaves some out. This sample has 490,000 or so clones, with around 80% found just once. The sequenced sample was PBMCs. These receptors all stem from a middle-aged woman in good health. Some clones in this sample may be carry-over from other donors' samples.

V is TRBV6-6 and J is TRBJ2-3; 9 bases are shared with TRBD2. Germline CDR1 reads MNHNY; CDR2 reads SVGAGI (reference sequence). V was pared by 2 bases and J by 3 bases, with 6 bases of the junction left unmatched. CDR3 length equals 16 residues. The DNA of the CDR3 is TGTGCCAGCAGTTACGGGGTAGCGGGAGATACAGATACGCAGTATTTT. It encodes CASSYGVAGDTDTQYF.

The V and J genes are TRBV2 and TRBJ2-1, with D maybe TRBD2 (6 bases). CDR3 length equals 16 residues. The germline gives CDR1 SNHLY, CDR2 FYNNEI. The V end lost 10 bases, the J end lost 6 bases, and 25 bases lay between the germline ends. CDR3 DNA sequence: TGTGCCATCGCAGCTCCCGCGGGGAGAACAGCCAATGAGCAGTTCTTC. This translates into CAIAAPAGRTANEQFF.